This TCR beta chain comes out of a study of identical twins. General study points: Twin pairs had excess sharing that was weaker in beta out-of-frame sequences.

This clonotype appeared many times. Its antigen remains unknown. The donor group consisted entirely of healthy Caucasians. Each cDNA held unique molecular identifiers, and template switching gave it a universal primer site. MiXCR, run by TCRdb on the 5' RACE reads, gives a single entry per CDR3 protein. This table holds fewer than 800,000 distinct CDR3 sequences, around 7.4% found once. These records were also assigned to another study, of yellow fever vaccine responses in identical twins.

Source material: PBMCs. This TCR was recovered from a woman aged 18-30 years in good health.

As DNA, the CDR3 is TGTGCCAGCAGTTCTCGGTATGGGGCCAACGTCCTGACTTTC. Amino acid sequence: CASSSRYGANVLTF. The chain is built from TRBV12-3 or TRBV12-4 and TRBJ2-6, with D uncertain. The V end was cut by 4 bases, the J end by 3 bases, with 7 bases between. The CDR3 spans 14 residues.